This T cell receptor (beta chain) comes out of a study of breast tumors, draining lymph nodes, adjacent tissues. Samples came from axillary lymph nodes draining the breast cancer. CDR3 size: 15 residues. Per germline, CDR1 MNHEY and CDR2 SVGAGI. Trimming stripped 7 bases from V and 3 bases from J, with 19 bases between. This clonotype was seen more than once but under ten times. What it binds is not known. A much larger clone lies a single base off, so this may be a read error. TCRdb independently ran MiXCR on the multiplex PCR reads; one entry per CDR3 protein. The data show 150,000 to 200,000 distinct CDR3 sequences, more than 25% seen once. General study points: Compared with basal-like, luminal-like tumors shared significantly more repertoire with nontumor tissue.

Specimen: axillary lymph node tissue. The J gene is TRBJ2-7, the V gene TRBV6-5; possible D gene TRBD2, 6 bases. This receptor was identified in a female donor with breast cancer. Some clones in this sample may be carry-over from other donors' samples. The CDR3 DNA reads as TGTGCCAGCAAACTTGGGGGACTCGGGAACTACGAGCAGTACTTC. Protein: CASKLGGLGNYEQYF.